The clone carrying this T cell receptor beta chain was observed a single time. Antigen specificity is unknown. These data originate in a study of shared clonotypes between healthy human individuals. General study results and limits: Non-shared clonotypes had lower generation probabilities than clonotypes shared by all four sorted-subset donors.

Germline V CDR1 and CDR2: MNHNS, SASEGT. The ends were cut back, 1 base at V and 7 bases at J, with 10 bases in the middle. The CDR3 extends over 14 amino acids. CD4+ cells were split into CD45RA+ naive and CD45RA-negative memory subsets. Produced via immunoSEQ multiplex PCR; TCRdb's table is partial and in-frame only. This sample has some 2.4 million clones, with 93% found just once. The material sequenced was naive CD4+ T cells from PBMCs. Subset here: CD45RA+ positively selected. The receptor was derived from a man younger than 30 in good health. Some clones in this sample may be carry-over from other donors' samples. This chain connects TRBV6-1 to TRBJ1-4; D gene uncertain. The CDR3 region is CASSEVWRAEKLFF. CDR3 nucleotide sequence: TGTGCCAGCAGTGAAGTATGGCGAGCTGAAAAACTGTTTTTT.